The 8 T cell receptor beta chains presented below share a single source sample, sequenced in a study of shared clonotypes between healthy human individuals (dated by TCRdb to the early 2020s). The library was obtained by the immunoSEQ multiplex PCR assay. Entries here come from immuneACCESS through TCRdb and include only in-frame sequences with V and J called. Some clones fail to appear in such tables; in the studies checked, an unresolved V gene covers under half of the shortfall, and the cause of the remainder is unknown. The sample table contains about 2.1 million clones; only one count was recorded for about 93% of them. The ten most abundant clones make up under 2% of the sample. For the CD8 naive samples, CD45RO-negative cells were positively selected for CCR7, yielding a CD45RA+CCR7+ population from which TemRA cells were excluded. What was sequenced was naive CD8+ T cells from PBMCs. Reading the label with the study, this specimen's cell subset or site is: CD45RA+CCR7+. The receptor set was obtained from a man aged 18 to 30 in good health. Some clones in this sample may be carry-over from other donors' samples.

The V and J genes are TRBV5-5 and TRBJ1-1; D remains unclear. The CDR3 has 14 amino acids. The ends were cut back, 2 bases at V and 3 bases at J, with 11 bases in the middle. Germline values: CDR1 SGHKS, CDR2 YYEKEE (reference sequence). Written as DNA, the CDR3 is TGTGCCAGCAGCTTTAGGCACGATTACACTGAAGCTTTCTTT. It encodes CASSFRHDYTEAFF.

V and J are TRBV19 and TRBJ1-1, with D possibly being TRBD1 (6 bases). This CDR3 comprises 15 residues. CDR1 and CDR2 from the germline V gene are LNHDA and SQIVND (reference sequence). The V end was cut by 5 bases, the J end by 3 bases, with 16 bases between. CDR3: CASSGRVEGDTEAFF. The CDR3 DNA follows: TGTGCCAGTAGTGGCAGGGTAGAGGGGGACACTGAAGCTTTCTTT.

This clone appeared a few times. This sequence joins TRBV28 and TRBJ2-7, with 8 bases identical to TRBD1. V shed 3 bases and J 4 bases; nucleotides not matched to a gene: 14. This CDR3 has 17 amino acids. Germline CDR1 reads MDHEN; CDR2 reads SYDVKM. The CDR3 here is CASSFPNRTGSQYEQYF. The CDR3 bases are TGTGCCAGCAGTTTCCCGAACCGGACAGGGAGTCAATACGAGCAGTACTTC.

The chain uses TRBV30 and TRBJ2-6, with D maybe TRBD2 (5 bases). The V gene's germline CDR1 is GTSNPN and CDR2 SVGIG (reference sequence). This CDR3 region has 17 residues. The CDR3 loop is CALGLRWRSSGANVLTF. The CDR3, as DNA: TGTGCTTTGGGTCTGAGGTGGAGGAGCTCTGGGGCCAACGTCCTGACTTTC.

V and J are TRBV2 and TRBJ2-7; TRBD1 is a possible D gene (6 bases). The germline V gene has CDR1 SNHLY and CDR2 FYNNEI. Trimming removed 9 bases at V and 5 bases at J, with 20 bases between. This CDR3 is 14 amino acids long. The CDR3 sequence is CARSNRETPDEQYF. CDR3 sequence (DNA): TGTGCCAGAAGTAACAGGGAAACCCCGGACGAGCAGTACTTC.

V usage is TRBV19 and J usage is TRBJ2-3, with 7 positions matching TRBD1. V was pared by 3 bases and J by 5 bases, with 14 bases of the junction left unmatched. Looked up from germline, CDR1 is LNHDA and CDR2 is SQIVND (reference sequence). CDR3 length: 17 residues. CDR3 nucleotides: TGTGCCAGTAGTATCAGCGTCTTAGACAGGGCAAAAGATACGCAGTATTTT. Translation: CASSISVLDRAKDTQYF.

This clone was picked up a small number of times. The chain combines TRBV15 with TRBJ1-2, with TRBD1 matching 8 bases. J was trimmed by 6 bases and V by 6 bases; bases with no gene match: 6. This CDR3 is built from 13 residues. Germline V lookup: CDR1 LNHNV, CDR2 YYDKDF (reference sequence). The CDR3 DNA is TGTGCCACCAGAAAGGACAGGGAAGATGGCTACACCTTC. It translates to CATRKDREDGYTF.

The chain combines TRBV9 with TRBJ1-1, with TRBD1 as a possible D gene (5 bases). The CDR3 has 16 residues. Germline CDR1 is SGDLS and CDR2 is YYNGEE. Trimming stripped 3 bases from V and 1 base from J, with 16 bases between. Here the CDR3 DNA reads TGTGCCAGCAGCGCTTCCGGGACGCTAGCGAACACTGAAGCTTTCTTT. It codes for CASSASGTLANTEAFF.